The rows below give T cell receptor beta chains drawn from one sample of a study of shared clonotypes between healthy human individuals. This table comes from immunoSEQ multiplex PCR, and its TCRdb copy is limited to in-frame clones, with some not included. Seen here are roughly 550,000 clones, about 95% observed once, and the top ten hold about 0.11%. Sequenced: naive CD8+ T cells sorted from blood. These receptors originate from a woman aged 25 to 39 in good health. Each CDR3 is given with its conserved first and last residue. D genes are given only for firm matches. The size field is filled for only some rows; it gives once, few, many or a size class.

d_gene,v_gene,j_gene,abundance,CDR3aa,CDR3nt
TRBD1,TRBV5-1,TRBJ1-1,few,CASSLGTGVDEAFF,TGCGCCAGCAGCTTGGGGACAGGGGTTGATGAAGCTTTCTTT
.,TRBV27,TRBJ2-7,.,CASSLSMGGEQYF,TGTGCCAGCAGTTTATCGATGGGCGGCGAGCAGTACTTC
.,TRBV2,TRBJ1-3,.,CASMGIRNTIYF,TGTGCCAGCATGGGGATTCGGAACACCATATATTTT
.,TRBV28,TRBJ2-7,.,CASMGASYEQYF,TGTGCCAGCATGGGGGCTTCCTACGAGCAGTACTTC
.,TRBV29-1,TRBJ2-5,.,CSVVGEQETQYF,TGCAGCGTTGTGGGAGAGCAAGAGACCCAGTACTTC
.,TRBV9,TRBJ2-5,.,CASSVPGGETQYF,TGTGCCAGCAGCGTCCCGGGTGGAGAGACCCAGTACTTC
.,TRBV27,TRBJ2-7,once,CASSLSGRYEQYF,TGTGCCAGCAGTTTATCGGGGAGGTACGAGCAGTACTTC
.,TRBV7-3,TRBJ2-1,.,CASSSGGTTSSGDNEQFF,TGTGCCAGCAGCTCAGGCGGGACGACCTCTTCTGGGGACAATGAGCAGTTCTTC
TRBD1,TRBV2,TRBJ1-1,.,CASSAGQANTEAFF,TGTGCCAGCAGCGCCGGACAGGCGAACACTGAAGCTTTCTTT
.,TRBV5-1,TRBJ1-1,.,CASSPKGRTEAFF,TGCGCCAGCAGCCCAAAGGGGAGGACTGAAGCTTTCTTT
TRBD2,TRBV19,TRBJ2-1,.,CASGDYPNEQFF,TGTGCCAGCGGGGACTACCCCAATGAGCAGTTCTTC
.,TRBV27,TRBJ2-1,.,CASSPRAAEQFF,TGTGCCAGCAGTCCCCGGGCCGCCGAGCAGTTCTTC
.,TRBV27,TRBJ2-7,.,CASSLDAGTSYEQYF,TGTGCCAGCAGTTTAGATGCGGGCACCTCCTACGAGCAGTACTTC
.,TRBV6-1,TRBJ2-5,.,CASSEGHLGETQYF,TGTGCCAGCAGCGAAGGGCATTTGGGGGAGACCCAGTACTTC
.,TRBV4-1,TRBJ1-2,.,CASSPPPGEIMSYTF,TGCGCCAGCAGCCCCCCGCCAGGGGAAATCATGAGCTACACCTTC
.,TRBV6-1,TRBJ2-5,.,CASIRSETQYF,TGTGCCAGCATCCGGTCAGAGACCCAGTACTTC
.,TRBV6-6,TRBJ2-3,.,CASSYPRDDLTDTQYF,TGTGCCAGCAGTTACCCCCGAGACGACCTCACAGATACGCAGTATTTT
.,TRBV27,TRBJ1-2,.,CASSLGDAPNYGYTF,TGTGCCAGCAGTTTAGGGGATGCTCCTAACTATGGCTACACCTTC